This entry is about one T cell receptor (beta chain). Its antigen is not known. This entry comes from a study of T-cell reconstitution after alpha-beta-depleted transplantation in children. Preparing the TCRbeta library involved the use of unique molecular identifiers. TCRdb redid the calling of the PCR reads with MiXCR, one entry per CDR3 protein. Found here are around 450,000 distinct CDR3 sequences, under 20% of them singletons; the top ten hold less than 30%. Overall study results and limits: Surviving recipient T cells and thymic progenitors produced the high day-60 TCRbeta diversity seen in some patients. Reports say that about two months after transplant, the alpha-beta T cells came out of several hundred graft clones that had expanded. Fresh T-cell production supplied most of the T-cell counts and diversity seen one year after transplant.

The CDR3 has 18 amino acids. The junction had 10 bases not matched to a gene; V was cut back by 5 bases and J by 0 bases. Germline V gene sequence: CDR1 SGHAT, CDR2 FQNNGV. The specimen comprised PBMCs, mostly from graft donor cells, sampled 360 days after TCRalphabeta/CD19-depleted stem cell transplant. This chain uses TRBV11-2 with TRBJ2-6; TRBD1 aligns across 7 bases. The receptor comes from a boy under two years old who had a stem cell transplant for Wiskott-Aldrich syndrome, so the T cells may come from the graft donor. The CDR3 spells CASSPGPGQSSGANVLTF. The CDR3 nucleotides read TGTGCCAGCAGCCCGGGTCCGGGACAGAGCTCTGGGGCCAACGTCCTGACTTTC.